Included here is one T cell receptor beta chain sequence, with context. The data derive from a study of radiotherapy plus CTLA-4 blockade in lung cancer. Here immunoSEQ multiplex PCR was the method, and the copy in TCRdb shows in-frame clones only, minus some. In the table there are 130,000 or so clones, approximately 90% of which are singletons. This CDR3 region has 14 residues. V was cut by 1 base and J by 7 bases, with 11 bases left in between. Germline CDR1 is MNHEY and CDR2 is SVGAGI. The starting material was peripheral blood, obtained from a patient treated with radiotherapy plus ipilimumab. This rearrangement joins TRBV6-5 to TRBJ2-1, with a tentative D call TRBD2 (6 bases). The TCR comes from a human donor with non-small cell lung cancer that progressed on radiotherapy plus ipilimumab. The CDR3 DNA follows: TGTGCCAGCAGTTACTTTTACGGGAGTAATGAGCAGTTCTTC. Translating gives CASSYFYGSNEQFF.